This T cell receptor beta chain was sequenced for a study of blood T cell repertoires in COVID-19. Study-wide background: Whether acute or convalescent, the COVID-19 samples came from the United States, Italy and Spain.

V was cut by 1 base and J by 0 bases, with 10 bases left in between. Germline V gene sequence: CDR1 SGHTA, CDR2 FQGNSA. CDR3 length equals 15 residues. Generated by immunoSEQ multiplex PCR, the TCRdb table keeps only in-frame clones and is missing some. The data contain roughly 200,000 clones, roughly 82% of them seen just once; the ten biggest clones take up around 8.6%. This TCR was recovered from a woman in her thirties who had recovered from COVID-19. The rearrangement links TRBV7-2 to TRBJ2-7; D possibly corresponds to TRBD2 (5 bases). What was sequenced was PBMCs or T cells enriched from blood (not recorded which). DNA of the CDR3: TGTGCCAGCAGCTTAGGGAGTGGGAGCTCCTACGAGCAGTACTTC. It encodes CASSLGSGSSYEQYF.